This TCR beta chain is from a study of blood T cell repertoires in COVID-19. Study context: The United States, Italy and Spain supplied acute and convalescent COVID-19 samples. The analysed material was cDNA or gDNA that came from T cells, B-cell-depleted T cells, or PBMCs.

Source study methods: Amplification from reference gene primers served as the basis for estimated nucleated cell counts. The table came from immunoSEQ multiplex PCR; TCRdb's copy has only in-frame clones and leaves some out. D and trimming come from the DNA, and the V and J calls and clone size come from that table. This repertoire shows 120,000 to 150,000 clones, 80% to 90% found once; its top ten account for approximately 8%. A Seattle source enrolled patients during active infection and followed them longitudinally. The origin of this receptor is a woman in her sixties with COVID-19, enrolled during active disease. The sequenced sample was peripheral blood.

In nucleotides, the CDR3 is TGTGCCAGCAGCGTAGACAGGGGATACACTGAAGCTTTCTTT. Its translation is CASSVDRGYTEAFF. The chain carries TRBV9 and TRBJ1-1; 7 bases match TRBD1. CDR1 and CDR2 from the germline V gene are SGDLS and YYNGEE. This CDR3 is 14 amino acids long. The V and J ends lost 0 bases and 3 bases, in that order; junction bases with no gene match: 2.